This entry is about one TCR beta chain. It has no known antigen specificity. No base quality values were provided; no much bigger clone lies one nucleotide off. The sample belongs to a study of chemoradiotherapy in HPV16-positive cancers (dated by TCRdb to between 2020 and 2023). A note on the overall study: Candidate HPV-specific T-cell clones and common TCR motifs were defined by functional T-cell assays performed on cells from two HPV16-positive patients. The study asked whether T-cell immunity against the HPV oncoproteins E6 and E7 changes during chemoradiotherapy and whether it affects survival. The candidate HPV-specific TCRs and motifs were then tracked in TCR repertoires from 86 patients with HPV-related cancers.

Library creation used the immunoSEQ multiplex PCR assay. TCRdb holds this immuneACCESS table with in-frame rearrangements only. Some clones are missing; in checked studies, unresolved V genes explain under half, and the rest has no known cause. The sample records about 32,000 clones, approximately 88% of which are singletons. The ten biggest clones cover roughly 4.5% of the sample. V is reduced by 6 bases and J by 12 bases, leaving a spacing of 12 bases between them. CDR1 and CDR2 are read off the germline V gene as SGHDN and FVKESK. Counted from cysteine to phenylalanine, this CDR3 has 11 amino acids. The sequence is cut down to CDR3 DNA, 33 bases in frame from base 1. Paper-wide results and their limitations: Expansion of candidate HPV-specific clones and E7-related TCR motifs was observed in the tumor microenvironment during treatment, whereas no such expansion was observed for non-HPV-specific T cells. The functional definition of HPV-specific T cells came from only a couple of HPV16-positive patients, and the survival association was reported for HPV16-positive patients. Among HPV16-positive patients, expansion of HPV-responsive T cells during chemoradiotherapy was associated with better recurrence-free survival.

Repertoires were sampled repeatedly over the course of chemoradiotherapy, so clonal expansion could be followed in the tumor microenvironment. This specimen was blood, taken from a patient who underwent chemoradiotherapy. The receptor was isolated from a human donor with HPV-associated anogenital cancer. The chain is made from TRBV14 and TRBJ2-1; TRBD2 is a possible D gene, resting on 6 matching bases. This receptor carries the CDR3 CASSLGGGQFF. The DNA reads TGTGCCAGCAGTCTCGGGGGTGGGCAGTTCTTC.